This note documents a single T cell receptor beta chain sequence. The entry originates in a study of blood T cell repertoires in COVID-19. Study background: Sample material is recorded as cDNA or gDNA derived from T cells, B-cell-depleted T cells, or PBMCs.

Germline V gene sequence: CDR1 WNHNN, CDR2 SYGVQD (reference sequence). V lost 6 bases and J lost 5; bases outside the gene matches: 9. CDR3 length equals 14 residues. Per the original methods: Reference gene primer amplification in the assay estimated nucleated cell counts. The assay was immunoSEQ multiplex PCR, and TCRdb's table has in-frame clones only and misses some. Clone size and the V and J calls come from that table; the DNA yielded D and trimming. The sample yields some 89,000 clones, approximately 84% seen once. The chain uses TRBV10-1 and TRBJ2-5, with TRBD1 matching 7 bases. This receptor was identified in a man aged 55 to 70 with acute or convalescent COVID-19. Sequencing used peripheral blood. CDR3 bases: TGCGCCAGCAGCTCAGGGGGAAGAATGGAGACCCAGTACTTC. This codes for CASSSGGRMETQYF.